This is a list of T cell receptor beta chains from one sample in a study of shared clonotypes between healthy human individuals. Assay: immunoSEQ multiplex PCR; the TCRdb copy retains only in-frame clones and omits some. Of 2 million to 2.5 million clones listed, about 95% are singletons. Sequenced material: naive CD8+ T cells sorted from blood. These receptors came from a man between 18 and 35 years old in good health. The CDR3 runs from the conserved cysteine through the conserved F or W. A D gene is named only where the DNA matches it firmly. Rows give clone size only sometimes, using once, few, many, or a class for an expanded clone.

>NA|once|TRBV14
CASSQGVVSPDYEQYF
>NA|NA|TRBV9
CASSPWGEESTDTQYF
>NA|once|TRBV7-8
CASSFSSTHEQYF
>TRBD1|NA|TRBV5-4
CASSLNGQGGSPLHF
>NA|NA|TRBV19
CASSTLTGLGNTEAFF
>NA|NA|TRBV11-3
CASSDTDTQYF
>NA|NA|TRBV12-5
CASGLDSNSYEQYF
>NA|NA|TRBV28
CASSFGHWNTGELFF
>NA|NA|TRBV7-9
CASSLGQGYVYEQYF
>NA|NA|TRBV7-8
CASSSLLGGDTGELFF
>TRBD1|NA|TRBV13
CASSLRTGGSIYEQYF
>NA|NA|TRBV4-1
CASSQLATTYNEQFF
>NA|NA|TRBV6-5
CASSYRGPVYEQYF
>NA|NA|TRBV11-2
CASSLGLGDPLYNEQFF
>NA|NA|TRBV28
CASSLSGAWYGYTF
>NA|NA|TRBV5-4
CASSPRSTSDYYGYTF
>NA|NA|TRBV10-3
CAISESPGVSVYEQYF
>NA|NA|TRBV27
CASSFWGETETQYF
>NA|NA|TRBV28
CASSWDTGGNTIYF
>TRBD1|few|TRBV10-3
CAISRTGGDGELFF
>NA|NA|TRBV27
CASSTDTSQETQYF
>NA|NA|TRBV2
CASSEQPGGGETQYF
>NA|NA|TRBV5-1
CASSLEGGLTEAFF
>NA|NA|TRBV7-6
CASSLVIGGSYEQYF
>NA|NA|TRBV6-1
CASSEMTTAYEQYF
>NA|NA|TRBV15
CATSRVEGVKYGYTF
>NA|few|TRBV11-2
CASSSLGRKSNEKLFF
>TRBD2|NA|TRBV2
CASSEIAGVRQFF
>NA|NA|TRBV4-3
CASSQDLRSWNEQFF
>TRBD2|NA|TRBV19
CASRGLDLYEQFF
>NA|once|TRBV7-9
CASSLATQHYGYTF
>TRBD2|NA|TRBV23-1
CASSQPNQARTRLAGFEWTDTQYF